This entry lists 22 T cell receptor beta chains sequenced from one sample in a study of T cell clonotyping in hematopoietic cell transplantation. Time point noted: recipient sample about 28 days before transplant, after cytoreduction. This table comes from immunoSEQ multiplex PCR, and its TCRdb copy is limited to in-frame clones, with some not included. The table includes thousands of clones, 65% to 80% detected once. The material sequenced was peripheral blood mononuclear cells, taken before stem cell transplant. The receptors come from a man between 60 and 75 years old with acute myeloid leukemia. Some clones in this sample may be carry-over from other donors' samples.

The chain uses TRBV27 and TRBJ1-1; D remains unclear. The CDR3 has 13 residues. Trimming shortened V by 0 bases and J by 2 bases, and 4 bases separated the two germline ends. The germline V gene encodes CDR1 MNHEY and CDR2 SMNVEV (reference sequence). The CDR3 nucleotides read TGTGCCAGCAGTTTATCGATCAACACTGAAGCTTTCTTT. Translating gives CASSLSINTEAFF.

The chain recombines TRBV28 with TRBJ1-2, with 8 bases identical to TRBD1. With V trimmed by 8 bases and J by 4 bases, 0 bases remained unmatched. Germline CDR1 reads MDHEN; CDR2 reads SYDVKM. The CDR3 spans 11 residues. The CDR3 spells CASGQGYGYTF. The CDR3 region has the DNA TGTGCCAGCGGACAGGGCTATGGCTACACCTTC.

This clone was seen a single time. The chain couples TRBV6-5 to TRBJ1-1, with D tentatively TRBD1 (5 bases). Germline V gives CDR1 MNHEY, CDR2 SVGAGI. Trimming removed 3 bases at V and 4 bases at J, with 9 bases between. The CDR3 loop spans 13 amino acids. CDR3 DNA: TGTGCCAGCAGTTATGAGGGGCGCACTGAAGCTTTCTTT. Translating it yields CASSYEGRTEAFF.

J is TRBJ2-1 and V is TRBV28; D gene unclear. CDR3 length: 14 residues. In germline, CDR1 is MDHEN, CDR2 SYDVKM. Trimming took 4 bases from V and 1 from J, leaving 8 bases between them. The chain's CDR3 is CASSYGLSYNEQFF. The CDR3 DNA reads as TGTGCCAGCAGTTACGGCCTTTCCTACAATGAGCAGTTCTTC.

The V and J genes are TRBV28 and TRBJ1-1; D not resolved. This CDR3 comprises 11 residues. Germline lookup yields CDR1 MDHEN and CDR2 SYDVKM. The V end was cut by 10 bases, the J end by 3 bases, with 9 bases between. The DNA for the CDR3 is TGTGCCATCTTGACTGACACTGAAGCTTTCTTT. It translates to CAILTDTEAFF.

This clone was detected a few times. V usage is TRBV30 and J usage is TRBJ1-5; D call uncertain. Trimming shortened V by 5 bases and J by 0 bases, and 8 bases separated the two germline ends. Per the germline V gene, CDR1 is GTSNPN and CDR2 is SVGIG (reference sequence). This CDR3 region has 13 residues. CDR3 DNA sequence: TGTGCCTGGGGACCTGATAGCAATCAGCCCCAGCATTTT. Its translation: CAWGPDSNQPQHF.

The chain combines TRBV5-1 with TRBJ2-7; 11 bases match TRBD2. Trimming at V came to 0 bases and at J to 2 bases, leaving 1 base not matched to a gene. The CDR3 consists of 15 residues. Germline V CDR1 and CDR2: SGHRS, YFSETQ. The CDR3 sequence: CASSLGSGGAYEQYF. The CDR3 region has the DNA TGCGCCAGCAGCTTGGGTAGCGGGGGGGCCTACGAGCAGTACTTC.

The chain couples TRBV19 to TRBJ2-5; D unresolved. Germline V gene data show CDR1 as LNHDA and CDR2 as SQIVND (reference sequence). The length of the CDR3 is 13 residues. Trimming stripped 3 bases from V and 1 base from J, with 6 bases between. DNA of the CDR3: TGTGCCAGTAGTATTAACAGCCAAGAGACCCAGTACTTC. This sequence encodes CASSINSQETQYF.

The chain joins TRBV11-2 to TRBJ1-4, with D unclear. Germline CDR1 and CDR2: SGHAT and FQNNGV. This CDR3 is built from 16 residues. With 5 bases removed from V and 8 bases from J, the gap between germline ends came to 21 bases. DNA for the CDR3: TGTGCCAGCAGCATGCACGGGTCACCCTATGGGGAAAAACTGTTTTTT. It yields the protein CASSMHGSPYGEKLFF.

In this sample, this clone turned up a few times. V gene TRBV7-2 combines with J gene TRBJ2-3; 15 bases fit TRBD2. Looked up from germline, CDR1 is SGHTA and CDR2 is FQGNSA. The J segment lost 4 bases and the V segment lost 4 bases, leaving 9 bases of the junction unmatched. There are 18 residues in the CDR3. CDR3 loop: CASSSRRTSGRAADTQYF. The CDR3 DNA reads TGTGCCAGCAGCTCTAGACGGACTAGCGGGAGGGCCGCAGATACGCAGTATTTT.

This clone has a handful of counts. The J gene is TRBJ2-1, the V gene TRBV4-1, with TRBD2 identical over 11 bases. The V and J ends lost 1 base and 5 bases, in that order; junction bases with no gene match: 4. Germline values: CDR1 MGHRA, CDR2 YSYEKL. This CDR3 comprises 16 residues. The CDR3 is CASSQAGTSGNNEQFF. CDR3 in DNA: TGCGCCAGCAGCCAAGCCGGGACTAGCGGTAACAATGAGCAGTTCTTC.

V gene TRBV25-1 combines with J gene TRBJ1-4, with 7 positions matching TRBD1. The CDR3 spans 16 residues. Germline CDR1 and CDR2: MGHDK and SYGVNS. Unmatched junction bases numbered 10, after V lost 1 base and J lost 8 bases. The CDR3 coding sequence is TGTGCCAGCAGTGAATCGGGGACAGACCGATCGGAAAAACTGTTTTTT. Its translation is CASSESGTDRSEKLFF.

J is TRBJ1-2 and V is TRBV4-2, with D possibly matching TRBD1 (6 bases). The germline gives CDR1 LGHNA, CDR2 YNFKEQ. This CDR3 is built from 14 residues. Between the trimmed V and J ends, which lost 0 bases and 4 bases, there was a span of 9 bases. The CDR3 bases are TGTGCCAGCAGCCAAGAGGACAGTGGCTATGGCTACACCTTC. Encoded protein: CASSQEDSGYGYTF.

The chain has TRBV30 and TRBJ1-5; D is unclear. This CDR3 region has 14 residues. The germline gives CDR1 GTSNPN, CDR2 SVGIG (reference sequence). Trimming removed 2 bases from V and 0 bases from J, with 8 bases in between. The CDR3 here is CAWSRSRSNQPQHF. CDR3 bases: TGTGCCTGGAGTCGTAGCCGTAGCAATCAGCCCCAGCATTTT.

This clone was observed a few times. This chain connects TRBV5-1 to TRBJ1-2; 10 bases match TRBD1. CDR1 and CDR2 from the germline V gene are SGHRS and YFSETQ. The CDR3 has 13 amino acids. The trim removed 5 bases at V and 6 bases at J, leaving 4 bases unmatched. The CDR3 loop is CASSFGQGDGYTF. The CDR3 DNA is TGCGCCAGCAGTTTCGGACAGGGGGATGGCTACACCTTC. The full variable domain, completed using reference TRBV5-1 and TRBJ1-2, is KAGVTQTPRYLIKTRGQQVTLSCSPISGHRSVSWYQQTPGQGLQFLFEYFSETQRNKGNFPGRFSGRQFSNSRSEMNVSTLELGDSALYLCASSFGQGDGYTFGSGTRLTVV.

This chain connects TRBV19 to TRBJ1-1; D is unresolved. Germline CDR1 reads LNHDA; CDR2 reads SQIVND (reference sequence). Between the trimmed V and J ends, which lost 5 bases and 1 base, there was a span of 11 bases. The CDR3 extends over 14 amino acids. For the CDR3, the DNA is TGTGCCAGTAGTGTCAGACGGTGGAACACTGAAGCTTTCTTT. It translates to CASSVRRWNTEAFF.

The V and J genes are TRBV5-1 and TRBJ1-3; 8 bases align to TRBD1. V lost 4 bases, J lost 1 base, and 10 bases stayed unmatched. This CDR3 is built from 17 residues. Germline assignment: CDR1 SGHRS and CDR2 YFSETQ. The CDR3 nucleotides are TGCGCCAGCAGCGACAGGGGCAGGGGTCGGTCTGGAAACACCATATATTTT. Protein: CASSDRGRGRSGNTIYF.

This chain connects TRBV13 to TRBJ1-1; unclear D gene. V was trimmed by 1 base and J by 1 base, leaving 4 bases between them. Germline CDR1 reads PRHDT; CDR2 reads FYEKMQ (reference sequence). This CDR3 comprises 13 residues. CDR3 DNA: TGTGCCAGCAGCTTAGAAGCGAACACTGAAGCTTTCTTT. Translating it yields CASSLEANTEAFF.

The V gene is TRBV2, the J gene TRBJ1-2; TRBD1 aligns across 9 bases. The junction had 11 bases not matched to a gene; V was cut back by 2 bases and J by 7 bases. The CDR3 spans 16 residues. In germline, CDR1 is SNHLY, CDR2 FYNNEI. DNA of the CDR3: TGTGCCAGCAGTGAAAGGTTAGGGACAGGGTCGGCTGGCTACACCTTC. The encoded protein is CASSERLGTGSAGYTF.

The rearrangement joins TRBV11-2 to TRBJ2-7; either TRBD1 or TRBD2 may supply D (5 bases each). The CDR3 spans 15 residues. Germline-derived CDR1 and CDR2 are SGHAT and FQNNGV. V lost 3 bases, J lost 7 bases, and 19 bases lay in between. The CDR3 protein is CASSFLGTAFREQYF. As DNA, the CDR3 is TGTGCCAGCAGCTTCCTTGGGACCGCTTTCCGGGAGCAGTACTTC.

This chain uses TRBV6-1 with TRBJ2-1, with D perhaps given as TRBD1 or TRBD2 (6 bases each). This CDR3 region has 13 residues. Trimming removed 5 bases at V and 8 bases at J, with 13 bases between. Germline lookup yields CDR1 MNHNS and CDR2 SASEGT. The CDR3 is CASSPRGPYEQFF. CDR3 bases: TGTGCCAGCAGTCCCCGGGGGCCTTATGAGCAGTTCTTC.

The rearrangement links TRBV2 to TRBJ2-2; 8 nucleotides match TRBD1. The CDR3 has 15 amino acids. V was pared by 7 bases and J by 5 bases, with 9 bases of the junction left unmatched. The germline V gene has CDR1 SNHLY and CDR2 FYNNEI. The CDR3: CASTIRQGHTGELFF. The CDR3 DNA follows: TGTGCCAGCACCATTCGACAGGGGCATACCGGGGAGCTGTTTTTT.